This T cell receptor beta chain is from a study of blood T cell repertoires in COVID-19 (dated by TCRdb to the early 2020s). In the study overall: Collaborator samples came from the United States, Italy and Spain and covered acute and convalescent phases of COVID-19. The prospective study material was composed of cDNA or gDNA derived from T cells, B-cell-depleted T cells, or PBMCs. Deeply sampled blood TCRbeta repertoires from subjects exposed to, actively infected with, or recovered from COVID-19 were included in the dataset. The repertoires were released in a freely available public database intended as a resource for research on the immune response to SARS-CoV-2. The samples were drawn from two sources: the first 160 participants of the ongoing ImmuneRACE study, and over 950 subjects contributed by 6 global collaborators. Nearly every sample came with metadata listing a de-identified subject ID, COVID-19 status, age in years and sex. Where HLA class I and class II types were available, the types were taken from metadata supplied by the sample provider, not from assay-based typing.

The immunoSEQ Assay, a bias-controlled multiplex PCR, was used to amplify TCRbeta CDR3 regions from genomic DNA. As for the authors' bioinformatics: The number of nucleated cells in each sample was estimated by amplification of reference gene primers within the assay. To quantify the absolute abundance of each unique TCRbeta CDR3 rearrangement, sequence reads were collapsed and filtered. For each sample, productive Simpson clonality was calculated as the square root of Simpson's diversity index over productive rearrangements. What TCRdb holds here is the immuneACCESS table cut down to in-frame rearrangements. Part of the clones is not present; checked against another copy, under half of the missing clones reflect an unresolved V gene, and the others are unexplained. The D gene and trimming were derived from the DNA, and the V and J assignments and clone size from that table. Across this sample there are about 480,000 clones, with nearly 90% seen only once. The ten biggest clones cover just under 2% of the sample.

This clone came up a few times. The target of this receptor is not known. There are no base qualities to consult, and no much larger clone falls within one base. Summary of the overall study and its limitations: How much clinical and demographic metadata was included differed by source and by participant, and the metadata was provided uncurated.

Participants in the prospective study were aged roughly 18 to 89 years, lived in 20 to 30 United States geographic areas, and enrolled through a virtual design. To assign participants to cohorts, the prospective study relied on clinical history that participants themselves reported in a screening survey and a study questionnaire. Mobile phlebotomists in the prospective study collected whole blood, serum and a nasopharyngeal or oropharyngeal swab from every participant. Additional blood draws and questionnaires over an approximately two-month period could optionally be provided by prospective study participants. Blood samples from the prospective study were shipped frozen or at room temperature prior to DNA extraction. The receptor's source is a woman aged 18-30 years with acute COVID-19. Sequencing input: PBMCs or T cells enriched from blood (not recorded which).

The CDR3 here reads CASSQFAQGAHQGSPLHF. The DNA is TGCGCCAGCAGTCAATTCGCGCAGGGGGCGCATCAGGGATCACCCCTCCACTTT. This receptor chain uses TRBV23-1 and TRBJ1-6; TRBD1 lines up with 8 middle nucleotides. TRBV23-1 is treated as an ORF (open reading frame) with a function not yet certain. The CDR3 spans 18 residues, from the cysteine through the phenylalanine. The sequence is cut down to CDR3 DNA, 54 bases in frame from base 1. Trimming removed 1 base from V and 10 bases from J; the gene matches leave 15 bases unexplained.